This T cell receptor (beta chain) emerged from a study of PD-1 blockade in classical Hodgkin lymphoma. Repertoires were generated with immunoSEQ multiplex PCR, while TCRdb's copy carries only in-frame clones and drops some. The repertoire consists of 12,000 to 15,000 clones, with roughly 86% occurring once and the leading ten covering under 6%. Each of the patients experienced relapse following autologous stem cell transplantation, and their brentuximab vedotin exposure differed. The study, taken as a whole, reports: The diversity seen at baseline in complete responders resembled that of newly diagnosed patients. Diminished baseline TCR diversity has been reported in newly diagnosed patients relative to healthy donors. Those starting nivolumab under 1 year post-ASCT were excluded. Only CD4+ TCR diversity, not CD8+, had risen significantly by C4D1.

On this clone itself: As yet, its antigen is unknown.

V lost 2 bases and J lost 1, with 14 bases in between. CDR3 length: 16 residues. Germline CDR1 SGHVS, CDR2 FQNEAQ. The gene calls are TRBV7-8 and TRBJ1-1; D call uncertain. This TCR was sampled from a human donor with classical Hodgkin lymphoma. The sequencing used peripheral blood mononuclear cells (PBMCs), collected at baseline. DNA for the CDR3: TGTGCCAGCAGCTTAACCGGGCCGAAGAGGAACACTGAAGCTTTCTTT. It codes for CASSLTGPKRNTEAFF. The full variable domain, its missing parts supplied by reference TRBV7-8 and TRBJ1-1, is GAGVSQSPRYKVAKRGQDVALRCDPISGHVSLFWYQQALGQGPEFLTYFQNEAQLDKSGLPSDRFFAERPEGSVSTLKIQRTQQEDSAVYLCASSLTGPKRNTEAFFGQGTRLTVV.